This TCR beta chain was retrieved from a study of vaccination and CD4 T cells after COVID-19. A remark on this clonotype: Its antigen is not identified.

This CDR3 is built from 14 residues. The germline CDR1 and CDR2 sequences are SGHTA and FQGNSA. Trimming cost V 3 bases and J 7 bases, with 16 bases left between them. The Oncomine TCR Beta short-read assay was applied to DNA of cultured CD4+ T cells. Extraction of genomic DNA was performed on cultured CD4+ T cells. MiXCR, run by TCRdb on the PCR reads, gives a single entry per CDR3 protein. The sample comprises over 13,000 distinct CDR3 sequences, about 56% of which are singletons, and around 8% rests with the top ten. Treatment reported: approximately 10-day PBMC culture with coronavirus spike peptide pools or control peptides (ViraFEST assay).

The chain employs TRBV7-2 and TRBJ2-7; perhaps TRBD2 as D (7 bases). This clonotype originated in a human donor who had recovered from COVID-19. The sample was CD4+ T cells from blood, cultured in vitro, taken before SARS-CoV-2 vaccination. CDR3 amino acids: CASSLGQGGGEQYF. The DNA for the CDR3 is TGTGCCAGCAGCTTGGGGCAAGGGGGGGGGGAGCAGTACTTC.